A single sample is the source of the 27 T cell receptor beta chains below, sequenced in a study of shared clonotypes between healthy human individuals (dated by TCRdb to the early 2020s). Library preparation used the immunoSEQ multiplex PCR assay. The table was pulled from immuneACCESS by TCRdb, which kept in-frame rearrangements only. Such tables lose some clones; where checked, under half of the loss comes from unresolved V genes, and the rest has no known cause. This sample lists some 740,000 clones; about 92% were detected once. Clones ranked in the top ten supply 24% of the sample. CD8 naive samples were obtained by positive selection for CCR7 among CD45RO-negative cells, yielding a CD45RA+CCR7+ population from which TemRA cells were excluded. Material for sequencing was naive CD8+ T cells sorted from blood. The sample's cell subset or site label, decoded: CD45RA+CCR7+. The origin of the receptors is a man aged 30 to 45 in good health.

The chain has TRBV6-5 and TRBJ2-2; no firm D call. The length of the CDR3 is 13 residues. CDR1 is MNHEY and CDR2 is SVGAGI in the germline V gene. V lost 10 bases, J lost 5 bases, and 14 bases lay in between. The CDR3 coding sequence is TGTGCCACCCTCTCCGGGTCAACCGGGGAGCTGTTTTTT. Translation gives CATLSGSTGELFF.

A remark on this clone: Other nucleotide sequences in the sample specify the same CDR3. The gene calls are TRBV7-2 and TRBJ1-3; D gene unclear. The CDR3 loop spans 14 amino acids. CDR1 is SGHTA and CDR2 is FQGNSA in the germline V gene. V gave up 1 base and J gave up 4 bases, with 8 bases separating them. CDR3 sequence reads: CASSLGTSGNTIYF. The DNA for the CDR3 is TGTGCCAGCAGCTTAGGGACTAGCGGAAACACCATATATTTT.

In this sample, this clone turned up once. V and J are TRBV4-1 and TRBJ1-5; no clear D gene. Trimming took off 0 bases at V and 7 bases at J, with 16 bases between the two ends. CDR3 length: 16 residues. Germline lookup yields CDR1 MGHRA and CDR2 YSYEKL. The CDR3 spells CASSQESSPPGQPQHF. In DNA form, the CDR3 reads TGCGCCAGCAGCCAAGAGTCTAGTCCCCCCGGGCAGCCCCAGCATTTT.

The CDR3 nucleotides read TGTGCCAGCAGTTCCGATAGCGGGGTGGATTTCTTC. It is translated as CASSSDSGVDFF. The chain joins TRBV27 to TRBJ2-1; 8 bases are shared with TRBD2. The CDR3 runs 12 residues. Looked up from germline, CDR1 is MNHEY and CDR2 is SMNVEV (reference sequence). V lost 4 bases and J lost 16; bases outside the gene matches: 9.

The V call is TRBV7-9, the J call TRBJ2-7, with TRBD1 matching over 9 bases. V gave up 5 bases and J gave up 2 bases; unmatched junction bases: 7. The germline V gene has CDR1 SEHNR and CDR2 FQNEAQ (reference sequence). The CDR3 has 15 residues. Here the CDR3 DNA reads TGTGCCAGCAGCCACCGGGACAGGGATGCCTACGAGCAGTACTTC. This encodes CASSHRDRDAYEQYF.

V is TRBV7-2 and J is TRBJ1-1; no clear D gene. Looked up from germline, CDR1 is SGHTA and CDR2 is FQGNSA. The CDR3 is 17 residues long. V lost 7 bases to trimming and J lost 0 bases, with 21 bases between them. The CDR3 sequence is CASNPKDRVQLNTEAFF. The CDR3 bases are TGTGCCAGCAACCCAAAGGATAGGGTCCAACTGAACACTGAAGCTTTCTTT.

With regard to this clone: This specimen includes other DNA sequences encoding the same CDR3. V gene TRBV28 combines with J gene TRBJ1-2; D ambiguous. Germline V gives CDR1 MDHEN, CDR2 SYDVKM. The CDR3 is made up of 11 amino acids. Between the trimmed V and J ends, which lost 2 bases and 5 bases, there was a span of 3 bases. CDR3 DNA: TGTGCCAGCAGTTTAACATATGGCTACACCTTC. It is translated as CASSLTYGYTF.

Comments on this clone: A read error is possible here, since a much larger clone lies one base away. The CDR3 region is CASSENYEQYF. The CDR3 coding sequence is TGTGCCAGCAGTGAAAACTACGAGCAGTACTTC. The chain employs TRBV6-1 and TRBJ2-7, with D unresolved. The V gene lost 2 bases and the J gene lost 3 bases, with 2 bases spanning the gap. From germline, CDR1 is MNHNS and CDR2 SASEGT. The CDR3 totals 11 residues.

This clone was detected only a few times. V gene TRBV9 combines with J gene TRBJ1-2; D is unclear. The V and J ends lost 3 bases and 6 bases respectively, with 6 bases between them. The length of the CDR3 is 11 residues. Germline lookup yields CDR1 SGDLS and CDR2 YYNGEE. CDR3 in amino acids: CASSEVNGYTF. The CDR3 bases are TGTGCCAGCAGCGAGGTCAATGGCTACACCTTC.

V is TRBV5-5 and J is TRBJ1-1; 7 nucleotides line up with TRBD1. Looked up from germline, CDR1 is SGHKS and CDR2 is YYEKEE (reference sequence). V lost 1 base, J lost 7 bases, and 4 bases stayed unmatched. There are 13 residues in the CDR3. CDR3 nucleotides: TGTGCCAGCAGCTTGATCCGGGACAGTGAAGCTTTCTTT. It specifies CASSLIRDSEAFF.

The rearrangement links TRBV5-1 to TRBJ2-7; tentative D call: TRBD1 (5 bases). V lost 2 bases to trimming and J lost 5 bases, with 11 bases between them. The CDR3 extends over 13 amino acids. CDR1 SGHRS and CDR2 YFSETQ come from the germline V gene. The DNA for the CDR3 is TGCGCCAGCAGCTTTAGTTCCAGGGACGAGCAGTACTTC. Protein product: CASSFSSRDEQYF.

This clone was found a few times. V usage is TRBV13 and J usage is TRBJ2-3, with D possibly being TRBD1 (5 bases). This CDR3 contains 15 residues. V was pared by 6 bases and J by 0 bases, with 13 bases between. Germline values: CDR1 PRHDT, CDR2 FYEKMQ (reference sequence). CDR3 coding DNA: TGTGCCAGCAGACAACCAGGGCCCAGCACAGATACGCAGTATTTT. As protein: CASRQPGPSTDTQYF.

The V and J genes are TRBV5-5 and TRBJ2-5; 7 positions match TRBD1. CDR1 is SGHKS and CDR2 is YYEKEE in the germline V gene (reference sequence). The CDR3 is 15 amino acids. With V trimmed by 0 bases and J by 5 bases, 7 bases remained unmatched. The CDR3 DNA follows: TGTGCCAGCAGCTTGGTCCTACAGGGGATGGAGACCCAGTACTTC. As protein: CASSLVLQGMETQYF.

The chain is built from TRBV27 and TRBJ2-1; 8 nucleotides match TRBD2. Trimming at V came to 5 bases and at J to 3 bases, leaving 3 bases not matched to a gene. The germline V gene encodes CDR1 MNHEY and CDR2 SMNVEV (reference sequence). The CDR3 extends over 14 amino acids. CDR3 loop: CASSNSGGYNEQFF. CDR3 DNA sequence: TGTGCCAGCAGTAACAGCGGGGGCTACAATGAGCAGTTCTTC.

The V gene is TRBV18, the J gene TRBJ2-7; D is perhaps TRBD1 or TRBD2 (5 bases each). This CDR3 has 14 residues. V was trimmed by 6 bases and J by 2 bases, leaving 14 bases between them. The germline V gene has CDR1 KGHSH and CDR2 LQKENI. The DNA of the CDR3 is TGTGCCAGCTCGCCCGGGACGGACCCCTACGAGCAGTACTTC. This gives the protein CASSPGTDPYEQYF.

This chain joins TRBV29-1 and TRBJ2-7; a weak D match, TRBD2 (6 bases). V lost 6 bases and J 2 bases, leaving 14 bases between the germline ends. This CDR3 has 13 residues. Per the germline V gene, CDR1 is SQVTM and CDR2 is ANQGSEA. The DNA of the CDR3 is TGCAGCGTCGGGACTGGAGAAACCTACGAGCAGTACTTC. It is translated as CSVGTGETYEQYF.

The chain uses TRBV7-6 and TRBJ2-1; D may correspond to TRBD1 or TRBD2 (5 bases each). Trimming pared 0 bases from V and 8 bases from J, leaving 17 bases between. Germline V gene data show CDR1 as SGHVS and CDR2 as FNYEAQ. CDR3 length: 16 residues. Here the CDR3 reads CASSLAIRERAYEQFF. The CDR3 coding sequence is TGTGCCAGCAGCTTAGCGATCAGGGAGAGGGCTTATGAGCAGTTCTTC.

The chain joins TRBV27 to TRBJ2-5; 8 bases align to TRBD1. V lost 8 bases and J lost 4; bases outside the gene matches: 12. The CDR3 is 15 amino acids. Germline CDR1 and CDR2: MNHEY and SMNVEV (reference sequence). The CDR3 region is CASVNLQGARETQYF. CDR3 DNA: TGTGCCAGCGTTAACCTTCAGGGGGCTCGAGAGACCCAGTACTTC.

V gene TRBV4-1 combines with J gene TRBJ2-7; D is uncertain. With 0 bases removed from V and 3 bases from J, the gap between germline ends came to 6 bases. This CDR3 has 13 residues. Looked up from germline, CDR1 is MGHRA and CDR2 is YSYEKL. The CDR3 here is CASSQDWGYEQYF. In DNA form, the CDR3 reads TGCGCCAGCAGCCAAGACTGGGGCTACGAGCAGTACTTC.

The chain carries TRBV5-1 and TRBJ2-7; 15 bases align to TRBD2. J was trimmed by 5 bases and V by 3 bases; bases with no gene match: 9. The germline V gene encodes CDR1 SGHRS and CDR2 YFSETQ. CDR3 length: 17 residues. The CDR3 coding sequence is TGCGCCAGCAGCTCAGAAGGACTAGCGGGAGGGCCCGACGAGCAGTACTTC. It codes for CASSSEGLAGGPDEQYF.

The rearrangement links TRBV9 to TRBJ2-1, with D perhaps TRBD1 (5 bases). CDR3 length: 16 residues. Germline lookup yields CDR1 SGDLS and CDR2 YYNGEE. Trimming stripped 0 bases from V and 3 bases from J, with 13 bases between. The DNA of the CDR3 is TGTGCCAGCAGCGTAGAGGGGCAGGGCTACTACAATGAGCAGTTCTTC. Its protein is CASSVEGQGYYNEQFF.

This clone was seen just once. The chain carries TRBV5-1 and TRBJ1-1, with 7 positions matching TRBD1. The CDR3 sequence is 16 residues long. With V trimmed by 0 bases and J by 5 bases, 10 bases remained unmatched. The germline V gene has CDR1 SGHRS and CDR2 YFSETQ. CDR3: CASSLENRGPGTEAFF. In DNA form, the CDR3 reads TGCGCCAGCAGCTTGGAAAACAGGGGCCCCGGAACTGAAGCTTTCTTT. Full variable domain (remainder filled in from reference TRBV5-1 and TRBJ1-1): KAGVTQTPRYLIKTRGQQVTLSCSPISGHRSVSWYQQTPGQGLQFLFEYFSETQRNKGNFPGRFSGRQFSNSRSEMNVSTLELGDSALYLCASSLENRGPGTEAFFGQGTRLTVV.

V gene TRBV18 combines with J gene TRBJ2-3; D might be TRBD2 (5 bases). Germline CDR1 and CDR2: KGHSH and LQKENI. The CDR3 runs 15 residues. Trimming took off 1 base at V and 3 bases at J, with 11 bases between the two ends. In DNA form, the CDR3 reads TGTGCCAGCTCACCACGAGGACTTAGTACAGATACGCAGTATTTT. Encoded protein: CASSPRGLSTDTQYF.

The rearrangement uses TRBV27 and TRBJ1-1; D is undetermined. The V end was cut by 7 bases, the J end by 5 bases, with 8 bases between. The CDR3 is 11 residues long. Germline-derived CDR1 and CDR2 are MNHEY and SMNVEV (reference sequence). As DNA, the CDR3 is TGTGCCAGCATTTGGAGGACTGAAGCTTTCTTT. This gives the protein CASIWRTEAFF.

CDR3 region: CASRPLSGSMNEQFF. DNA for the CDR3: TGTGCCAGCAGGCCGCTGAGCGGGAGTATGAATGAGCAGTTCTTC. V gene TRBV27 combines with J gene TRBJ2-1; TRBD2 matches 8 bases. CDR3 size: 15 residues. The ends lost 6 bases at V and 7 bases at J; junction bases unmatched: 11. Per the germline V gene, CDR1 is MNHEY and CDR2 is SMNVEV (reference sequence).

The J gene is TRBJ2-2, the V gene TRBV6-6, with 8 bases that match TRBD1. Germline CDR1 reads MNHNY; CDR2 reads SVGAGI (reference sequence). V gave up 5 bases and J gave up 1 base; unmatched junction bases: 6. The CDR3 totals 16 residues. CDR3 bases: TGTGCCAGCAGTAACAGGGGGTCCCTGAACACCGGGGAGCTGTTTTTT. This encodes CASSNRGSLNTGELFF.

As DNA, the CDR3 is TGTGCCAGCAGCTTAAGCCACGAGCAGTACTTC. Translating gives CASSLSHEQYF. The genes are TRBV11-2 and TRBJ2-7; D unresolved. V shed 2 bases and J shed 5 bases, with 4 bases lying between them. Germline-derived CDR1 and CDR2 are SGHAT and FQNNGV. The CDR3 consists of 11 residues.